This TCR beta chain derives from a study of T-cell reconstitution after alpha-beta-depleted transplantation in children. The germline V and J ends were trimmed by 3 bases and 0 bases, with 9 bases remaining between them. The CDR3 consists of 15 residues. Using unique molecular identifiers, the investigators prepared the TCRbeta library. TCRdb reprocessed the PCR reads with MiXCR, giving one entry per CDR3 protein. The table shows just over 350,000 distinct CDR3 sequences, with approximately 12% occurring only once. The V gene is TRBV12-3 or TRBV12-4, the J gene TRBJ1-5; maybe TRBD1 (5 bases). This TCR was recovered from a human donor who donated a stem cell graft to a child with Fanconi anemia. Material: PBMCs, obtained from the stem cell graft. In DNA form, the CDR3 reads TGTGCCAGCAGTTTGACAGTTTATAGCAATCAGCCCCAGCATTTT. Encoded protein: CASSLTVYSNQPQHF.